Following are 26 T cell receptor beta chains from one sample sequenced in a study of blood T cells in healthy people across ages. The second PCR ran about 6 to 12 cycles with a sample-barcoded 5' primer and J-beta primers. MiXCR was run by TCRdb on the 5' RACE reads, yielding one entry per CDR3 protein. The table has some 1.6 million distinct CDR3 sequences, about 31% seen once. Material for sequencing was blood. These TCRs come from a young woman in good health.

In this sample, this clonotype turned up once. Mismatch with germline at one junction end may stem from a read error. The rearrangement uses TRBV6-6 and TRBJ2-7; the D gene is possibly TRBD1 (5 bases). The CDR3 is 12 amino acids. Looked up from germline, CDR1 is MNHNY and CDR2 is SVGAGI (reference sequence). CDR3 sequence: CAGSYQGYEQYF. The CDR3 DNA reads TGTGCCGGCAGTTACCAGGGTTACGAGCAGTACTTC.

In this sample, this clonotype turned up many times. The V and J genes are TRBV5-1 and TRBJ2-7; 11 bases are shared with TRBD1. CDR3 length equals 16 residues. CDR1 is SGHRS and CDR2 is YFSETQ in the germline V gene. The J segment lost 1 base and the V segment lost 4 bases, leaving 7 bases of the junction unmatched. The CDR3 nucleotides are TGCGCCAGCAGCCCGGTAGGGGACAGGGGGTCCTACGAGCAGTACTTC. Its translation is CASSPVGDRGSYEQYF. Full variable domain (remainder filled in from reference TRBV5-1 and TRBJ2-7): KAGVTQTPRYLIKTRGQQVTLSCSPISGHRSVSWYQQTPGQGLQFLFEYFSETQRNKGNFPGRFSGRQFSNSRSEMNVSTLELGDSALYLCASSPVGDRGSYEQYFGPGTRLTVT.

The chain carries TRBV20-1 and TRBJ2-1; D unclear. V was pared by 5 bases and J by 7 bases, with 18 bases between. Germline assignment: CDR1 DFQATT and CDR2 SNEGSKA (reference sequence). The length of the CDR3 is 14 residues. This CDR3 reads CSASPHSLRNEQFF. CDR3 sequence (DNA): TGCAGTGCTTCACCTCACTCATTGAGAAATGAGCAGTTCTTC.

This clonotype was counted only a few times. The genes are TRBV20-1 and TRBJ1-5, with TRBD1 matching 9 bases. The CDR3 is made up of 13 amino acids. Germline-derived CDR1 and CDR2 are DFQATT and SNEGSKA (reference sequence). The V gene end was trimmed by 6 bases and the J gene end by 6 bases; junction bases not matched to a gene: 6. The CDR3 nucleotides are TGCAGTGCCCGGACAGGGGTGGGTCAGCCCCAGCATTTT. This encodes CSARTGVGQPQHF.

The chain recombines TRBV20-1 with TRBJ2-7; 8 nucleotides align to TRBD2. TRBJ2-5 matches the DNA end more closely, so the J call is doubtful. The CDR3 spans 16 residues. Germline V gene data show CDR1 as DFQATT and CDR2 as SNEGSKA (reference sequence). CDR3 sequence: CSASPGLGANGETQYF. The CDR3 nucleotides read TGCAGTGCTAGTCCGGGACTAGGGGCCAACGGCGAGACCCAGTACTTC.

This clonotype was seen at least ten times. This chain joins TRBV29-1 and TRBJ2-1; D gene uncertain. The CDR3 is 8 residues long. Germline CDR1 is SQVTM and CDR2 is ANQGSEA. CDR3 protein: CSTDEQFF. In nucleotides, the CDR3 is TGCAGTACGGATGAGCAGTTCTTC.

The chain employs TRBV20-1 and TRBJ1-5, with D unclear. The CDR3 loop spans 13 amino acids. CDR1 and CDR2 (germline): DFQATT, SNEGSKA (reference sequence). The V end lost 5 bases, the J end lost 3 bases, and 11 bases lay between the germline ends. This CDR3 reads CSAEQSLNQPQHF. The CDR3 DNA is TGCAGTGCTGAACAGAGCCTCAATCAGCCCCAGCATTTT.

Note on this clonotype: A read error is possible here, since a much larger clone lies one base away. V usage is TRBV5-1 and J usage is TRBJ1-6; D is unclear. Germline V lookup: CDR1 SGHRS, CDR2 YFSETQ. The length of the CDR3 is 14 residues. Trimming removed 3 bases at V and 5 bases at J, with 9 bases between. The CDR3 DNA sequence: TGCGCCAGCAGCTGGGCTCACAATAATTCACCCCTCCACTTT. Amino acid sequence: CASSWAHNNSPLHF. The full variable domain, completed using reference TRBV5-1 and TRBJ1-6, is KAGVTQTPRYLIKTRGQQVTLSCSPISGHRSVSWYQQTPGQGLQFLFEYFSETQRNKGNFPGRFSGRQFSNSRSEMNVSTLELGDSALYLCASSWAHNNSPLHFGNGTRLTVT.

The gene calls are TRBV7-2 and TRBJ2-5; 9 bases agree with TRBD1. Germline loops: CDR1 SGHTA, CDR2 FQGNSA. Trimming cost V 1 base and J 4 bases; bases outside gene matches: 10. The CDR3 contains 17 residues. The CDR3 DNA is TGTGCCAGCAGCTTAGTGGGGGACAGGGAAGGCGGAGAGACCCAGTACTTC. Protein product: CASSLVGDREGGETQYF.

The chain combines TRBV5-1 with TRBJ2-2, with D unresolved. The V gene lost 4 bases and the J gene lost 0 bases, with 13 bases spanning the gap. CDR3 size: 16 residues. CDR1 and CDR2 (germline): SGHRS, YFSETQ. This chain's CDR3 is CASSTTGNANTGELFF. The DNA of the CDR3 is TGCGCCAGCAGCACCACGGGTAACGCGAACACCGGGGAGCTGTTTTTT.

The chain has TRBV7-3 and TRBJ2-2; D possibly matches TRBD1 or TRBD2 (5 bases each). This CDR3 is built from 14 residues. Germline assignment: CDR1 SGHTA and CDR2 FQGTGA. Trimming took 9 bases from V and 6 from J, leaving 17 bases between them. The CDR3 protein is CASGREGSAGELFF. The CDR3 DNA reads TGTGCCAGTGGCAGGGAAGGGAGTGCCGGGGAGCTGTTTTTT.

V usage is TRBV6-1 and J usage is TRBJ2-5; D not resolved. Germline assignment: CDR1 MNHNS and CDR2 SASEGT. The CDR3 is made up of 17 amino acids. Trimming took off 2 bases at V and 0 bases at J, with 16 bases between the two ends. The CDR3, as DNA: TGTGCCAGCAGTGAACTCGGGCGTCCCAGGTACCAAGAGACCCAGTACTTC. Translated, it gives CASSELGRPRYQETQYF.

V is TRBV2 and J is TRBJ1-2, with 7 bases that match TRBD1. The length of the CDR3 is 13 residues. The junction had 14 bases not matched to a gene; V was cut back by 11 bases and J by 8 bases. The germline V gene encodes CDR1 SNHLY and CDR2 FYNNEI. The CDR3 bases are TGTGCCGGAAGACAGGGCCCGGCGGGAGGCTACACCTTC. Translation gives CAGRQGPAGGYTF.

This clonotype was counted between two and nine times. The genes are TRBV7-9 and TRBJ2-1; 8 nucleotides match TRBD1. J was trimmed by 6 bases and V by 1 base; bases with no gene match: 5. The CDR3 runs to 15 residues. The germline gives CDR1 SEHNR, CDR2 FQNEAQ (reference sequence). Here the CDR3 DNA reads TGTGCCAGCAGCTTAGACCAGGGGGCTTTCAATGAGCAGTTCTTC. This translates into CASSLDQGAFNEQFF.

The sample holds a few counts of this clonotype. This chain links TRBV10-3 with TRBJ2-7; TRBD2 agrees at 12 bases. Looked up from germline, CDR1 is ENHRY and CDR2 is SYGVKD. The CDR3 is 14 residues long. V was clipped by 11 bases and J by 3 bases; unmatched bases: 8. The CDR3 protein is CAVASGGAIYEQYF. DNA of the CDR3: TGTGCCGTTGCTAGCGGGGGGGCCATCTACGAGCAGTACTTC.

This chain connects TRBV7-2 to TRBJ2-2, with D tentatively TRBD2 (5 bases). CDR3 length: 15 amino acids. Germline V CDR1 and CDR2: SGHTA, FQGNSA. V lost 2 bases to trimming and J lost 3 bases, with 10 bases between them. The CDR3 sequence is CASSLIGEHTGELFF. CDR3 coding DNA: TGTGCCAGCAGCTTAATCGGGGAGCACACCGGGGAGCTGTTTTTT.

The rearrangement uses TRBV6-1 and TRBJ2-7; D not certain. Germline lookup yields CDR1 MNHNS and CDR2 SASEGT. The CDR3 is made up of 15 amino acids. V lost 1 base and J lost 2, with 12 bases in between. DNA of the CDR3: TGTGCCAGCAGTGAAGTGTGGGCGCGAGCCTACGAGCAGTACTTC. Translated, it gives CASSEVWARAYEQYF.

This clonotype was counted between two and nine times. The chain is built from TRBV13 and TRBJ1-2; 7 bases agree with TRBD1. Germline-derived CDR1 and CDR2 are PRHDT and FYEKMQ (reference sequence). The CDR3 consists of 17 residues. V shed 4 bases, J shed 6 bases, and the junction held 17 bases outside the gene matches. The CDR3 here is CASSSMGGGGVQDGYTF. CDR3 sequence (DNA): TGTGCCAGCAGCTCCATGGGAGGAGGGGGCGTCCAAGATGGCTACACCTTC.

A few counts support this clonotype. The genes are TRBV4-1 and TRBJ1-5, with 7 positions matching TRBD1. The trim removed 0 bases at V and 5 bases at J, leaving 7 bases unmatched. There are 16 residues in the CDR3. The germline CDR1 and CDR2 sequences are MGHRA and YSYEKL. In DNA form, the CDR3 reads TGCGCCAGCAGCCAAGATAATGGAGGGGGCTATCAGCCCCAGCATTTT. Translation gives CASSQDNGGGYQPQHF.

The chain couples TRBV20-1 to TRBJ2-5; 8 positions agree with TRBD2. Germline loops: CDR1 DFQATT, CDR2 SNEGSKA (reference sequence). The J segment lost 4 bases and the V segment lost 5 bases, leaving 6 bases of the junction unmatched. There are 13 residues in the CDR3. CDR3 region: CSAGVAGGETQYF. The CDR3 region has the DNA TGCAGTGCTGGCGTGGCGGGGGGAGAGACCCAGTACTTC.

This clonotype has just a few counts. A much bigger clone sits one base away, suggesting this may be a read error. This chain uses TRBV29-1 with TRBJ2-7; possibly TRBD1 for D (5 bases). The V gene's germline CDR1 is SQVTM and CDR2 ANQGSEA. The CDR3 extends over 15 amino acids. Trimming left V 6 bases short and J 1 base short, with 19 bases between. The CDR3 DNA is TGCAGCGTCGGAATACTGGCAGGGCCTTCCTACGAGCAGTACTTC. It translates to CSVGILAGPSYEQYF.

The DNA of the CDR3 is TGTGCCAGCAGCTTATACAAAGCGGGTGAATACAATGAGCAGTTCTTC. Translating it yields CASSLYKAGEYNEQFF. This chain links TRBV11-2 with TRBJ2-1, with D possibly matching TRBD2 (6 bases). With 2 bases removed from V and 4 bases from J, the gap between germline ends came to 15 bases. The CDR3 length is 16 residues. Germline-derived CDR1 and CDR2 are SGHAT and FQNNGV.

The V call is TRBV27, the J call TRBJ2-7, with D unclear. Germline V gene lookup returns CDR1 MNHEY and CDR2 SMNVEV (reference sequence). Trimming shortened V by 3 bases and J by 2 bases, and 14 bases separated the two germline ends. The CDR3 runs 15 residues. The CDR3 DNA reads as TGTGCCAGCAGTTTTCTGTCTCCTGGCCCCTACGAGCAGTACTTC. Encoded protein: CASSFLSPGPYEQYF.

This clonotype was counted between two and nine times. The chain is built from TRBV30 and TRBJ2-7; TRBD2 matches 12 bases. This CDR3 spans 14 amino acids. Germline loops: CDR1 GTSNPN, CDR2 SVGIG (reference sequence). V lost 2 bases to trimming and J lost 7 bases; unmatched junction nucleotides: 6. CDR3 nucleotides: TGTGCCTGGAGTAGGACTAGCGGGGAGAGGGAGCAGTACTTC. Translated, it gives CAWSRTSGEREQYF.

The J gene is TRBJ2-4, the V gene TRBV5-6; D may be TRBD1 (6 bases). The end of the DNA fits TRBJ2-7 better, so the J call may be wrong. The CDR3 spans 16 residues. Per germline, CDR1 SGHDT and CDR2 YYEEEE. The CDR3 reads CASSLTNRVGLNEQYF. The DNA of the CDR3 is TGTGCCAGCAGCTTGACGAACAGGGTCGGTCTTAACGAGCAGTACTTC.

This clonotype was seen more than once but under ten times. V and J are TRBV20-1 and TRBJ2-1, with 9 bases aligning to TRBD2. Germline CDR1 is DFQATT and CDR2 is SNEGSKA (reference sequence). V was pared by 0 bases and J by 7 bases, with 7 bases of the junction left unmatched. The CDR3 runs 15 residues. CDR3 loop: CSARDRRLAVNEQFF. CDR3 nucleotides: TGCAGTGCTAGAGATAGGCGACTAGCGGTTAATGAGCAGTTCTTC.